This T cell receptor (beta chain) emerged from a study of radiotherapy plus CTLA-4 blockade in lung cancer. For the study at large: Objective responses were recorded in 15% to 20% of patients, with disease control recorded in 30% to 35%.

The method was immunoSEQ multiplex PCR; TCRdb's version includes in-frame clones alone and lacks a portion of them. The sample holds about 59,000 clones; around 77% are singletons and the top ten take about 3.1%. Patients had chemo-refractory metastatic non-small-cell lung cancer and received focal radiation plus CTLA-4 blockade that used ipilimumab. The V gene end was trimmed by 4 bases and the J gene end by 4 bases; junction bases not matched to a gene: 8. The CDR3 loop spans 16 amino acids. Germline lookup yields CDR1 MGHRA and CDR2 YSYEKL. Note on this clone: Its specificity is not known.

The study, taken as a whole, reports: Tumor-derived TCR clones expanded in blood after radiotherapy plus ipilimumab. Interferon-beta and early blood T cell clone dynamics reportedly predicted response best.

This clonotype was sampled from a human donor with non-small cell lung cancer who had a complete response to radiotherapy plus ipilimumab. The J gene is TRBJ1-3, the V gene TRBV4-1, with 9 nucleotides matching TRBD1. The sequencing used peripheral blood, collected from a patient treated with radiotherapy plus ipilimumab. The chain's CDR3 is CASSPSGTGFGNTIYF. The CDR3 nucleotides read TGCGCCAGCAGCCCATCCGGGACAGGGTTCGGAAACACCATATATTTT.